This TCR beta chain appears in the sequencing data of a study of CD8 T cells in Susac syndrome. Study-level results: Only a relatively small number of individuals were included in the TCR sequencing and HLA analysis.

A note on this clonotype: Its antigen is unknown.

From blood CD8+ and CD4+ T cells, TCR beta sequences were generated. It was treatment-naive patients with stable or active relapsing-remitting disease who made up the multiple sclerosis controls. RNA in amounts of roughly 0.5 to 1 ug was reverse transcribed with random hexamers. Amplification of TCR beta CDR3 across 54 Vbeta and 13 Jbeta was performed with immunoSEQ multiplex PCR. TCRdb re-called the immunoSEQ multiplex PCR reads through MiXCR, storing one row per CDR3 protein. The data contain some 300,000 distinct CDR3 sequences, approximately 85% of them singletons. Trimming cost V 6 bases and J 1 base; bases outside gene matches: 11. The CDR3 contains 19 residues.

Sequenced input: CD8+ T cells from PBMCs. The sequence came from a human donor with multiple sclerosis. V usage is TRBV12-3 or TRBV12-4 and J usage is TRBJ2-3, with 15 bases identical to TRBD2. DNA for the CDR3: TGTGCCAGCAGCCAATGGTCGGGACTAGCGGGAGGCCGCACAGATACGCAGTATTTT. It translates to CASSQWSGLAGGRTDTQYF.